Listed here is a single T cell receptor (beta chain). The entry originates in a study of blood T cell repertoires in COVID-19. Overall study: Samples representing acute and convalescent COVID-19 were sourced from the United States, Italy and Spain. In each case, the material was cDNA or gDNA derived from T cells, B-cell-depleted T cells, or PBMCs.

Germline loops: CDR1 MDHEN, CDR2 SYDVKM. CDR3 length: 21 amino acids. Losses at the gene ends were 6 bases for V and 4 bases for J; bases not matched to a gene: 17. Participant reports of clinical history set cohort assignment. As handled by the study authors: Reference gene primer amplification in the assay estimated nucleated cell counts. Assay: immunoSEQ multiplex PCR; the TCRdb copy retains only in-frame clones and omits some. Clone size and the V and J calls come from that table; the DNA yielded D and trimming. The repertoire holds 190,000 or so clones, with roughly 87% as singletons. The material sequenced was PBMCs or T cells enriched from blood (not recorded which). This chain uses TRBV28 with TRBJ2-6; 14 nucleotides agree with TRBD2. The origin of this receptor is a man younger than 35 with acute COVID-19. CDR3 sequence (DNA): TGTGCCAGCAGCCTACTCGACATGGGACTAGCGGGAGCAGTGGGGGCCAACGTCCTGACTTTC. It translates to CASSLLDMGLAGAVGANVLTF.